This T cell receptor (beta chain) was captured by sequencing in a study of cytomegalovirus exposure and HLA in healthy donors. General observations from the study: For most TCR beta V segments, an earlier analysis put the productive rate at about 90% or about 30% of the time.

Trimming at V came to 6 bases and at J to 7 bases, leaving 6 bases not matched to a gene. Germline V gene sequence: CDR1 ENHRY, CDR2 SYGVKD. The CDR3 has 13 residues. Turning to this clone: The antigen is not known.

With 60 Vbeta and 13 Jbeta primers, the PCR was carried out. Clones were read by immunoSEQ multiplex PCR, and TCRdb kept only the in-frame ones, dropping some. The sample holds under 90,000 clones, roughly 80% seen once. J is TRBJ1-5 and V is TRBV10-3; 7 bases align to TRBD1. The source material was PBMCs. The receptor comes from a middle-aged man in good health and CMV-seronegative. The CDR3 spells CAIRDGQVQPQHF. The CDR3 coding sequence is TGTGCCATCAGAGACGGACAGGTACAGCCCCAGCATTTT.